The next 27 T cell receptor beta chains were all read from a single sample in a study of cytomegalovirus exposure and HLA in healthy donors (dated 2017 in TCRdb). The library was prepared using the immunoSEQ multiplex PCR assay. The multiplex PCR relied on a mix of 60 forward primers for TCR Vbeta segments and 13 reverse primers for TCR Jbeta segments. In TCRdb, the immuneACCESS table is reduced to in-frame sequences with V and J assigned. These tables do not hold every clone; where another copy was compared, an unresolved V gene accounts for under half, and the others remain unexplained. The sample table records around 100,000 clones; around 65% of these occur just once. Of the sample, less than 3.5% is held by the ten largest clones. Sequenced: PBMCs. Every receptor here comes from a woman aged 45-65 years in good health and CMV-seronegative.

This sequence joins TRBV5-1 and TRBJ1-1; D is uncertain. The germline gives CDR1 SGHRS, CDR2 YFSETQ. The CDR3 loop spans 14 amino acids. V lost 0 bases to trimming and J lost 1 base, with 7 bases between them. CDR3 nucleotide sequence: TGCGCCAGCAGCTTGGGCAGCGGGAACACTGAAGCTTTCTTT. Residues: CASSLGSGNTEAFF.

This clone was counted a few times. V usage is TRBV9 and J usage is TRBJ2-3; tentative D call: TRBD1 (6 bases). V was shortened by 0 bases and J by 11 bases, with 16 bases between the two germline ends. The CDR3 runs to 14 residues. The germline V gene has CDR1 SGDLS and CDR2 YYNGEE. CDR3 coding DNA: TGTGCCAGCAGCGTAGGCCCCCAGGGGACCCAGCAGTATTTT. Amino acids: CASSVGPQGTQQYF. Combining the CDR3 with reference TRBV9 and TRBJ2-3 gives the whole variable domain DSGVTQTPKHLITATGQRVTLRCSPRSGDLSVYWYQQSLDQGLQFLIQYYNGEERAKGNILERFSAQQFPDLHSELNLSSLELGDSALYFCASSVGPQGTQQYFGPGTRLTVL.

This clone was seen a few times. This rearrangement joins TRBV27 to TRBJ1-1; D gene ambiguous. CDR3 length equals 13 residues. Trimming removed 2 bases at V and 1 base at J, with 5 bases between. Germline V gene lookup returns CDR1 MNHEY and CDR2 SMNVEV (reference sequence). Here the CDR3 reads CASSLRGNTEAFF. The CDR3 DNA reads TGTGCCAGCAGTTTACGAGGGAACACTGAAGCTTTCTTT.

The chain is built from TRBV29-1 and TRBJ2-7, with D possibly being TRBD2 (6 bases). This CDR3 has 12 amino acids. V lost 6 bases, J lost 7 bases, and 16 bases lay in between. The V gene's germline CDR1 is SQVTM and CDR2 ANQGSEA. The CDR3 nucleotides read TGCAGCGTCGTGACACTGGAGGGGGAGCAGTACTTC. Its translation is CSVVTLEGEQYF.

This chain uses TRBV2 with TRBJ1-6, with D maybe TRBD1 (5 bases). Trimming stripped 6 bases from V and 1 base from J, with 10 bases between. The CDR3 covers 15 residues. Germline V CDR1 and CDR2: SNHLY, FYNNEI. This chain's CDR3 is CASSVRQSYNSPLHF. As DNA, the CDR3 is TGTGCCAGCAGCGTGCGACAGTCCTATAATTCACCCCTCCACTTT. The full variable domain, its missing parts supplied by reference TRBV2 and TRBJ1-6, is EPEVTQTPSHQVTQMGQEVILRCVPISNHLYFYWYRQILGQKVEFLVSFYNNEISEKSEIFDDQFSVERPDGSNFTLKIRSTKLEDSAMYFCASSVRQSYNSPLHFGNGTRLTVT.

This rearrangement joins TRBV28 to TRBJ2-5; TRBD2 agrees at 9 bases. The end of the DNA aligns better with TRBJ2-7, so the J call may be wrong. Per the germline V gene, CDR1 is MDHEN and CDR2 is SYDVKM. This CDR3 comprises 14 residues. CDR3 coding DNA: TGTGCCAGCAGTCTTGCGGGAGGGATCTACGAGCAGTACTTC. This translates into CASSLAGGIYEQYF.

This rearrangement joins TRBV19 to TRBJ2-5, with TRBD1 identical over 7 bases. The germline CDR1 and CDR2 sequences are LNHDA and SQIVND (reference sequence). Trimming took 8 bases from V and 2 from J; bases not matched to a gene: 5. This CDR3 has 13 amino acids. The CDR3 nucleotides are TGTGCCAGTGGGTTGACAGGGCAAGAGACCCAGTACTTC. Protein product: CASGLTGQETQYF.

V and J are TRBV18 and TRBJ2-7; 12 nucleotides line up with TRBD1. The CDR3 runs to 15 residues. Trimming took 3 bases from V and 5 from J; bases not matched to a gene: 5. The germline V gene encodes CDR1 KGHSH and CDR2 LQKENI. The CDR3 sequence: CASSPNRDRGHEQYF. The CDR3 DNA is TGTGCCAGCTCACCCAACCGGGACAGGGGGCACGAGCAGTACTTC.

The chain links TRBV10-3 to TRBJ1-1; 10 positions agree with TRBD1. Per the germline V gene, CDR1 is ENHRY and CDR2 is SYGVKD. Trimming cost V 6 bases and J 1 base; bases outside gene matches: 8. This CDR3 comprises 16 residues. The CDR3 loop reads CAIRPGTGDENTEAFF. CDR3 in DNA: TGTGCCATCAGACCGGGGACAGGGGACGAGAACACTGAAGCTTTCTTT.

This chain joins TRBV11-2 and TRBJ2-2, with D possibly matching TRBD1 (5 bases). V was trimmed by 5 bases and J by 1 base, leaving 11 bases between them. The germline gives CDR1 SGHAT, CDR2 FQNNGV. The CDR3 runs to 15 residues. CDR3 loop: CASSQRQQNTGELFF. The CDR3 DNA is TGTGCCAGCAGCCAAAGACAGCAGAACACCGGGGAGCTGTTTTTT.

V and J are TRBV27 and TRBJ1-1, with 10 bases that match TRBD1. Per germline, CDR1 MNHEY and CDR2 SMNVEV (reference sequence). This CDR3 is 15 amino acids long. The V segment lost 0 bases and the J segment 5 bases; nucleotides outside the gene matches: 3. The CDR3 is CASSLSGTGATEAFF. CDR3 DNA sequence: TGTGCCAGCAGTTTATCTGGGACAGGGGCTACTGAAGCTTTCTTT.

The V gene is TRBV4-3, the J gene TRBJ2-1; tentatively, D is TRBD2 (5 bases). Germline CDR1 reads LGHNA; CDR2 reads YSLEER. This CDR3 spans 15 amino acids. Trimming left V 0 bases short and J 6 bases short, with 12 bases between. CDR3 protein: CASSQDSRGANEQFF. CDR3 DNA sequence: TGCGCCAGCAGCCAAGATAGTCGGGGAGCCAATGAGCAGTTCTTC.

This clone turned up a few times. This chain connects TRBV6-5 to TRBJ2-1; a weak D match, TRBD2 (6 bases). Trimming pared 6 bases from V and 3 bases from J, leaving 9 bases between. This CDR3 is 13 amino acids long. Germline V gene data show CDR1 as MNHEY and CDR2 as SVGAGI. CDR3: CASSPGVYNEQFF. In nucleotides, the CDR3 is TGTGCCAGCAGCCCGGGGGTCTACAATGAGCAGTTCTTC.

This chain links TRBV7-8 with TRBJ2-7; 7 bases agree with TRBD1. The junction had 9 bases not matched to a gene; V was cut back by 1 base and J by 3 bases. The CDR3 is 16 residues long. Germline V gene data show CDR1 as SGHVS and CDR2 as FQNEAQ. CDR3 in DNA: TGTGCCAGCAGCTTAGACTGGAGGACAGGACTCTACGAGCAGTACTTC. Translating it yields CASSLDWRTGLYEQYF.

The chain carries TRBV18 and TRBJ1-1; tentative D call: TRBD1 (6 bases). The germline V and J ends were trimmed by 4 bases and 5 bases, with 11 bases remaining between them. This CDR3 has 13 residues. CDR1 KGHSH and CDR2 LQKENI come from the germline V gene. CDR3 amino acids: CASSQGGNTEAFF. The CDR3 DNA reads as TGTGCCAGCTCACAGGGGGGGAATACTGAAGCTTTCTTT.

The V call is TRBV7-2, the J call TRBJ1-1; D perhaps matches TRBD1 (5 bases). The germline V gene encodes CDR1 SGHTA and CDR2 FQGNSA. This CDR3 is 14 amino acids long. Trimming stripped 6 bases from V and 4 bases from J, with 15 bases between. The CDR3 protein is CASSQGLLGTEAFF. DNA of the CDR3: TGTGCCAGCAGTCAGGGTTTACTGGGCACTGAAGCTTTCTTT.

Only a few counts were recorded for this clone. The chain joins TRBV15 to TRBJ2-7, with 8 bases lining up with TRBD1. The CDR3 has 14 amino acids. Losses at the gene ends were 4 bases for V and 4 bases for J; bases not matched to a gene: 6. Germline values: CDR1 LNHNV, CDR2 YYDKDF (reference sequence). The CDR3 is CATSTTQGAYEQYF. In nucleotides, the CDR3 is TGTGCCACCAGCACCACCCAGGGGGCTTACGAGCAGTACTTC.

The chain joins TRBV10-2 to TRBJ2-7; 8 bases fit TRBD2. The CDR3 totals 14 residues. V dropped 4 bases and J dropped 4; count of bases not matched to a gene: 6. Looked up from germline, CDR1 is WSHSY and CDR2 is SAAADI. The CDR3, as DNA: TGCGCCAGCAGTGGATTCGGGAGGGTATACGAGCAGTACTTC. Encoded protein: CASSGFGRVYEQYF.

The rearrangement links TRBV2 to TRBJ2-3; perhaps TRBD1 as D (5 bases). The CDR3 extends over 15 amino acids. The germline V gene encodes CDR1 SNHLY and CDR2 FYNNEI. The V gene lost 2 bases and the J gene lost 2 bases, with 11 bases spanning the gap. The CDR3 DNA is TGTGCCAGCAGTGAATCAGGGTGGTACACAGATACGCAGTATTTT. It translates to CASSESGWYTDTQYF.

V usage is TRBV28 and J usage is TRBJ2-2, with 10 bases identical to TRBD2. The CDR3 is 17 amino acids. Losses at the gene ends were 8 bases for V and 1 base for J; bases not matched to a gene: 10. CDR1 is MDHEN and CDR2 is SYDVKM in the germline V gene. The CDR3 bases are TGTGCCAGCGGGGTTCTAGCGGGAGATTGGAACACCGGGGAGCTGTTTTTT. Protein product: CASGVLAGDWNTGELFF.

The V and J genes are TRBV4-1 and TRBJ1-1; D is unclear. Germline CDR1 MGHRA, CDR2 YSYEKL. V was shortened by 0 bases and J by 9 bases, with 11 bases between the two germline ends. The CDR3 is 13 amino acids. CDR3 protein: CASSQEALFQAFF. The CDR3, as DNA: TGCGCCAGCAGCCAAGAAGCTCTTTTTCAAGCTTTCTTT.

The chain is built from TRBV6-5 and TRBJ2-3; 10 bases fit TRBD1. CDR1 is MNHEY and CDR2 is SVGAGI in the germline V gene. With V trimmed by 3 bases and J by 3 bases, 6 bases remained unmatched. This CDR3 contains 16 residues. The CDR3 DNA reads TGTGCCAGCAGTTATGCGTCGGGACAGGGGACAGATACGCAGTATTTT. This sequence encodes CASSYASGQGTDTQYF.

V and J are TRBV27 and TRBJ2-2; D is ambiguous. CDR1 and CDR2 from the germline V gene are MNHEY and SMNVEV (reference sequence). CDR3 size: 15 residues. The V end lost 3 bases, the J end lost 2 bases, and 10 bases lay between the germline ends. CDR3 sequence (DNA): TGTGCCAGCAGTTTGTGGAGTACCAACACCGGGGAGCTGTTTTTT. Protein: CASSLWSTNTGELFF.

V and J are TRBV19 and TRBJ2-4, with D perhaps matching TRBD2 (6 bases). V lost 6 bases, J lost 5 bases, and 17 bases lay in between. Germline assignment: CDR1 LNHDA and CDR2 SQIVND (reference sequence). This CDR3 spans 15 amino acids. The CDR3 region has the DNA TGTGCCAGTAGCGAGCGGGCTGGGCCTCAAAACATTCAGTACTTC. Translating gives CASSERAGPQNIQYF.

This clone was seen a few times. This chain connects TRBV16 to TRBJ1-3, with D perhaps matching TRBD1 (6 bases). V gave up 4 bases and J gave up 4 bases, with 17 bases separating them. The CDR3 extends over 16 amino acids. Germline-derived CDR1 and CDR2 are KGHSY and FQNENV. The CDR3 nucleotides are TGTGCCAGCAGCCCTAATACAGGGCAGTCGGGAAACACCATATATTTT. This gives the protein CASSPNTGQSGNTIYF. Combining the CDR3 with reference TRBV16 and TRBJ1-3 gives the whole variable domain GEEVAQTPKHLVRGEGQKAKLYCAPIKGHSYVFWYQQVLKNEFKFLISFQNENVFDETGMPKERFSAKCLPNSPCSLEIQATKLEDSAVYFCASSPNTGQSGNTIYFGEGSWLTVV.

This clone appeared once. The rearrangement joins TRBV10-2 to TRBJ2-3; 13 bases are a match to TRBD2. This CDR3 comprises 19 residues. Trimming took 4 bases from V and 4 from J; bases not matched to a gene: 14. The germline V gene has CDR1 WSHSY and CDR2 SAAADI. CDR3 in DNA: TGCGCCAGCAGTGGCCCATCTTGGACTAGCGGGAGAGTCGCAGATACGCAGTATTTT. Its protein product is CASSGPSWTSGRVADTQYF.

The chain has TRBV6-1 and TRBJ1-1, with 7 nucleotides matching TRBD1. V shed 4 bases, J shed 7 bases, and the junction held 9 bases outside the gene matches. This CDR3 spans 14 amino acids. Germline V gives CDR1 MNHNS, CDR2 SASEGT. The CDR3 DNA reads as TGTGCCAGCAGTGGGTTGGAACAGGGGCATGAAGCTTTCTTT. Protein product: CASSGLEQGHEAFF.